A selection of T cell receptor beta chains follows, all from one sample in a study of cytomegalovirus exposure and HLA in healthy donors. Method: immunoSEQ multiplex PCR; TCRdb's copy keeps in-frame clones and lacks some. The table includes around 210,000 clones, approximately 79% detected once. Sequencing input: PBMCs. The receptors were gathered from a middle-aged man in good health and CMV-seronegative. CDR3s include the opening cysteine and the closing phenylalanine or tryptophan. D genes are given only for firm matches. Expanded clones get a size class; other rows say once, few or many, or leave the size out.

D gene,V gene,J gene,clone size,CDR3 DNA,CDR3 protein
-,TRBV7-9,TRBJ1-4,-,TGTGCCAGCAGCTTGGGACACCCTAATGAAAAACTGTTTTTT,CASSLGHPNEKLFF
-,TRBV15,TRBJ1-6,-,TGTGCCACCAGCAGGCTCGGGCAGGGCGGTTCACCCCTCCACTTT,CATSRLGQGGSPLHF
-,TRBV28,TRBJ1-5,-,TGTGCCAGCAGGACAGAAACTTATAGCAATCAGCCCCAGCATTTT,CASRTETYSNQPQHF
-,TRBV5-6,TRBJ2-7,-,TGTGCCAGCAGCTTCCAGCGGTTAACCTACGAGCAGTACTTC,CASSFQRLTYEQYF
-,TRBV6-5,TRBJ1-4,-,TGTGCCAGCAGTTACTCGAGGGCAGGGGTAAATGAAAAACTGTTTTTT,CASSYSRAGVNEKLFF
-,TRBV5-1,TRBJ1-3,once,TGCGCCAGCAGCTTGGGTGACAGCTTGGGCGGAAACACCATATATTTT,CASSLGDSLGGNTIYF
-,TRBV5-1,TRBJ2-5,-,TGCGCCAGCAGCTTACCGCCGGGGGAAGAGACCCAGTACTTC,CASSLPPGEETQYF
-,TRBV20-1,TRBJ2-1,-,TGCAGTGCGGGAGCGCCGAATGAGCAGTTCTTC,CSAGAPNEQFF
-,TRBV10-3,TRBJ2-3,-,TGTGCCATCAGTGAGTCGACTCGGAGGACAGATACGCAGTATTTT,CAISESTRRTDTQYF
TRBD1,TRBV9,TRBJ2-2,-,TGTGCCAGCAGCGCAACAGGGGGCGGGGAGCTGTTTTTT,CASSATGGGELFF
TRBD2,TRBV2,TRBJ2-3,-,TGTGCCAGCAGCTGGACTAGCGGGAGTGCAGATACGCAGTATTTT,CASSWTSGSADTQYF